The clone carrying this T cell receptor (beta chain) was observed once. Its antigen is undetermined. Just one base apart from a much larger clone, this may be a read error. This entry is derived from a study of blood T cells in healthy people across ages. At the level of the study: There was about one barcoded beta molecule captured by template switching per two T cells.

The study, taken as a whole, reports: In long-lived donors, naive CD4+ cell counts and diversity exceeded those of aged donors.

The authors ran a second PCR of about 6 to 11 cycles using a sample-barcoded 5' primer and a J-beta primer mix. Each cDNA was tagged by a template-switch adaptor containing 12 random nucleotides. TCRdb reanalysed the 5' RACE reads using MiXCR and keeps one entry per CDR3 protein. This table holds around 870,000 distinct CDR3 sequences, 29% found once. Between the trimmed V and J ends, which lost 4 bases and 9 bases, there was a span of 16 bases. This CDR3 region has 14 residues. CDR1 and CDR2 (germline): SNHLY, FYNNEI. Sequencing was carried out using blood. This receptor was identified in a woman of 80 years or more in good health. V gene TRBV2 combines with J gene TRBJ2-1; TRBD2 might be the D (6 bases). The DNA of the CDR3 is TGTGCCAGCAGTGTCGCCAGACTAGTTACTGAGCAGTTCTTC. It encodes CASSVARLVTEQFF.